These 6 T cell receptor beta chains share one sample of origin, sequenced in a study of cytomegalovirus exposure and HLA in healthy donors. 60 Vbeta and 13 Jbeta primers were used in PCR. Measured with immunoSEQ multiplex PCR; TCRdb has only the in-frame clones, and not every one. The data show over 150,000 clones, roughly two thirds seen once. Sequences were obtained from PBMCs. These receptor sequences come from a woman aged 40 to 55 in good health and CMV-seropositive.

The gene calls are TRBV7-8 and TRBJ1-1, with a weak D call TRBD1 (5 bases). The length of the CDR3 is 14 residues. CDR1 SGHVS and CDR2 FQNEAQ come from the germline V gene. The V and J ends lost 5 bases and 2 bases respectively, with 12 bases between them. CDR3 in DNA: TGTGCCAGCAGCGAAGACAGAATAAACACTGAAGCTTTCTTT. Translated: CASSEDRINTEAFF.

The V and J genes are TRBV14 and TRBJ2-7; TRBD1 aligns across 8 bases. Losses at the gene ends were 4 bases for V and 4 bases for J; bases not matched to a gene: 9. The CDR3 has 15 residues. CDR1 and CDR2 (germline): SGHDN, FVKESK. Here the CDR3 DNA reads TGTGCCAGCAGCCCAAGGACAGGGCCGGGGTACGAGCAGTACTTC. Encoded protein: CASSPRTGPGYEQYF.

This chain joins TRBV2 and TRBJ2-6; possible D gene TRBD2, 6 bases. V gave up 2 bases and J gave up 1 base, with 9 bases separating them. CDR3 size: 16 residues. CDR1 and CDR2 (germline): SNHLY, FYNNEI. CDR3 nucleotides: TGTGCCAGCAGTGAACTGCGGGGTTCTGGGGCCAACGTCCTGACTTTC. Encoded protein: CASSELRGSGANVLTF.

The V and J genes are TRBV5-1 and TRBJ2-5; 9 bases line up with TRBD1. J gave up 5 bases and V 1 base, and 3 bases lay outside the gene matches. This CDR3 comprises 14 residues. Germline V lookup: CDR1 SGHRS, CDR2 YFSETQ. CDR3 nucleotide sequence: TGCGCCAGCAGCTTGAGACAGGGGGGGGAGACCCAGTACTTC. Its protein is CASSLRQGGETQYF.

In this sample, this clone turned up once. The chain is built from TRBV7-2 and TRBJ2-1; 8 bases map to TRBD2. The CDR3 totals 15 residues. Germline CDR1 reads SGHTA; CDR2 reads FQGNSA. V shed 2 bases and J 3 bases; nucleotides not matched to a gene: 3. In DNA form, the CDR3 reads TGTGCCAGCAGCTTACTAGGGACTAGCTACAATGAGCAGTTCTTC. This sequence encodes CASSLLGTSYNEQFF.

The V and J genes are TRBV10-3 and TRBJ2-7; possible D gene TRBD1, 5 bases. This CDR3 region has 12 residues. The V and J ends lost 6 bases and 6 bases respectively, with 12 bases between them. The V gene's germline CDR1 is ENHRY and CDR2 SYGVKD. The CDR3 nucleotides are TGTGCCATCAGCCGCGACAGTCTCGAGCAGTACTTC. Protein sequence: CAISRDSLEQYF.